Included here is one TCR beta chain sequence, with context. The data originate from a study of shared clonotypes between healthy human individuals. Study-wide background: The composition of the donors was a couple of women and a few men aged 18 to 49.

The length of the CDR3 is 13 residues. Losses at the gene ends were 7 bases for V and 15 bases for J; bases not matched to a gene: 11. Germline V gene data show CDR1 as LNHDA and CDR2 as SQIVND (reference sequence). Per the authors' pipeline: Filtering differed for immunoSEQ, which gave only junction sequences without quality scores. The data were produced by immunoSEQ multiplex PCR, yet TCRdb's version contains in-frame clones alone and is incomplete. The V and J calls and the clone size are those of that table, but D and trimming were determined from the DNA. Of roughly 2.1 million clones listed, about 93% were seen once; the top ten hold under 2%. As defined, naive CD8 cells were CD45RO-negative and positively selected for CCR7, with terminally differentiated effector memory CD45RA+ cells excluded.

The origin of this receptor is a man aged 18 to 35 in good health. Some clones in this sample may be carry-over from other donors' samples. The chain combines TRBV19 with TRBJ2-1; 11 nucleotides line up with TRBD2. Sequences were obtained from naive CD8+ T cells from PBMCs. The CDR3 sequence: CASIVTSGSRPFF. CDR3 in DNA: TGTGCCAGTATTGTTACTAGCGGGAGTCGTCCGTTCTTC.